This TCR beta chain was sequenced during a study of CD8 T cells in ankylosing spondylitis. CDR1 and CDR2 (germline): MNHNS, SASEGT. V lost 10 bases and J lost 3, with 16 bases in between. The CDR3 covers 14 residues. Each CDR3 protein gets one entry after TCRdb re-called the 5' RACE reads with MiXCR. This repertoire shows fewer than 400,000 distinct CDR3 sequences, about 15% found once; its top ten account for around 0.99%. Sequenced sample: blood, either unsorted or a sorted T cell fraction (not recorded which). This chain joins TRBV6-1 and TRBJ2-4; possible D gene TRBD2, 5 bases. This clonotype was obtained from a male donor with ankylosing spondylitis or in good health (not recorded which). The CDR3 DNA sequence: TGTGCCACCAAACGCGGAGGAGACAAAAACATTCAGTACTTC. This gives the protein CATKRGGDKNIQYF.